Listed below are T cell receptor beta chains from one sample, sequenced in a study of cytomegalovirus exposure and HLA in healthy donors. Data came from immunoSEQ multiplex PCR; TCRdb stores just in-frame clones and leaves some out. Seen here are about 240,000 clones, approximately 86% observed once, and the top ten hold around 1.2%. The sample consisted of PBMCs. These receptors were taken from a woman aged 25 to 39 in good health and CMV-seropositive. Both conserved end residues are part of each CDR3. The order of the fields is V gene, clone size, D gene, J gene, CDR3 protein, CDR3 DNA. The D gene is left open where the match is weak. The size of a clone is reported for some rows only, either as once, few or many, or as a class for expanded clones.

TRBV6-6	NA	TRBD1	TRBJ1-4	CASSYSGTGGNEKLFF	TGTGCCAGCAGTTACTCGGGGACAGGGGGAAATGAAAAACTGTTTTTT
TRBV30	NA	TRBD1	TRBJ1-5	CAWSVRSQGAQPQHF	TGTGCCTGGAGTGTAAGATCACAGGGGGCTCAGCCCCAGCATTTT
TRBV29-1	NA	NA	TRBJ2-7	CSVSRGSYEQYF	TGCAGCGTTAGTCGGGGGTCCTACGAGCAGTACTTC
TRBV7-6	once	NA	TRBJ1-5	CASSSLLNQPQHF	TGTGCCAGCAGCTCGCTACTTAATCAGCCCCAGCATTTT
TRBV27	NA	NA	TRBJ2-7	CASSTNPTRAVFEQYF	TGTGCCAGCAGTACAAATCCGACTAGAGCGGTCTTCGAGCAGTACTTC
TRBV13	NA	NA	TRBJ2-7	CASSFRQVLSYEQYF	TGTGCCAGCAGCTTTAGACAGGTACTTTCCTACGAGCAGTACTTC
TRBV5-1	NA	TRBD2	TRBJ2-7	CASSPGTSGDWEQYF	TGCGCCAGCAGCCCCGGGACTAGCGGGGATTGGGAGCAGTACTTC
TRBV9	NA	TRBD1	TRBJ2-7	CASSVGDRGIYEQYF	TGTGCCAGCAGCGTAGGGGACAGGGGGATATACGAGCAGTACTTC
TRBV7-9	NA	TRBD2	TRBJ2-1	CASSLQPRLAGVTYNEQFF	TGTGCCAGCAGCTTACAACCCCGACTAGCGGGAGTAACCTACAATGAGCAGTTCTTC
TRBV5-4	NA	NA	TRBJ1-5	CASSLTPNQPQHF	TGTGCCAGCAGCTTGACACCTAATCAGCCCCAGCATTTT
TRBV10-3	once	NA	TRBJ2-3	CAISVANLHTDTQYF	TGTGCCATCAGTGTAGCGAATTTACACACAGATACGCAGTATTTT
TRBV27	NA	NA	TRBJ2-7	CASSINREGNEQYF	TGTGCCAGCAGTATCAACAGGGAAGGGAACGAGCAGTACTTC
TRBV4-2	NA	TRBD2	TRBJ2-7	CASSQALRTSGRANEQYF	TGTGCCAGCAGCCAAGCCCTGAGGACTAGCGGGAGGGCCAACGAGCAGTACTTC
TRBV6-5	NA	TRBD1	TRBJ1-1	CASSHRTGEAFF	TGTGCCAGCAGCCACCGGACAGGAGAAGCTTTCTTT
TRBV15	NA	NA	TRBJ1-4	CATSREGTRSRATNEKLFF	TGTGCCACCAGCAGAGAAGGGACACGGAGCCGAGCAACTAATGAAAAACTGTTTTTT
TRBV6-6	NA	TRBD1	TRBJ1-2	CASSYSTGGDGYTF	TGTGCCAGCAGTTACTCAACAGGGGGCGATGGCTACACCTTC
TRBV7-9	NA	TRBD2	TRBJ2-5	CASSYRKLAGQEETQYF	TGTGCCAGCAGCTATCGGAAGCTAGCGGGACAAGAAGAGACCCAGTACTTC
TRBV28	NA	TRBD2	TRBJ2-3	CASSTTSGNRDTQYF	TGTGCCAGCAGTACCACTAGCGGGAACCGAGATACGCAGTATTTT
TRBV28	NA	NA	TRBJ2-6	CASWTSGANVLTF	TGTGCCAGCTGGACTTCTGGGGCCAACGTCCTGACTTTC
TRBV9	NA	NA	TRBJ1-3	CASSPRTVTSGNTIYF	TGTGCCAGCAGCCCCAGGACAGTTACCTCTGGAAACACCATATATTTT
TRBV30	NA	NA	TRBJ1-1	CAWLRDSNTEAFF	TGTGCCTGGCTCAGGGATTCGAACACTGAAGCTTTCTTT
TRBV27	NA	TRBD2	TRBJ2-3	CASSSYLAGVFTDTQYF	TGTGCCAGCAGTTCCTACCTAGCGGGAGTTTTCACAGATACGCAGTATTTT
TRBV5-4	NA	NA	TRBJ2-1	CASSPAGSYNEQFF	TGTGCCAGCAGCCCCGCGGGCTCCTACAATGAGCAGTTCTTC
TRBV28	NA	NA	TRBJ2-5	CASTTPQGLQETQYF	TGTGCCAGCACCACCCCCCAGGGCCTCCAGGAGACCCAGTACTTC
TRBV5-6	NA	NA	TRBJ2-7	CASSANYEQYF	TGTGCCAGCAGCGCTAACTACGAGCAGTACTTC
TRBV30	NA	NA	TRBJ2-1	CAWSVLGGLRSYNEQFF	TGTGCCTGGAGTGTACTCGGGGGACTCCGCTCCTACAATGAGCAGTTCTTC
TRBV5-6	NA	NA	TRBJ1-2	CASSFGYRVHPGYYGYTF	TGTGCCAGCAGCTTTGGTTACAGGGTCCACCCCGGATACTATGGCTACACCTTC
TRBV5-1	NA	NA	TRBJ2-3	CASSPWRGRTSTDTQYF	TGCGCCAGCAGCCCATGGAGGGGCAGGACCAGCACAGATACGCAGTATTTT
TRBV30	NA	NA	TRBJ1-2	CAWTQDFANYGYTF	TGTGCCTGGACTCAGGATTTCGCTAACTATGGCTACACCTTC
TRBV5-1	NA	TRBD1	TRBJ2-3	CASSFGQGGRTDTQYF	TGCGCCAGCAGCTTCGGACAGGGTGGACGCACAGATACGCAGTATTTT
TRBV28	NA	TRBD1	TRBJ2-2	CASSSRDRGYTGELFF	TGTGCCAGCAGTTCCCGGGACAGGGGTTACACCGGGGAGCTGTTTTTT
TRBV6-6	once	TRBD2	TRBJ2-7	CASSYPVAGGSYEQYF	TGTGCCAGCAGTTACCCAGTAGCGGGGGGGAGCTACGAGCAGTACTTC
TRBV7-9	NA	TRBD1	TRBJ1-2	CASSDFTGGAYYGYTF	TGTGCCAGCAGCGACTTCACAGGGGGCGCGTACTATGGCTACACCTTC
TRBV27	NA	NA	TRBJ1-5	CASRRRAGPQHF	TGTGCCAGCCGCAGAAGAGCGGGGCCCCAGCATTTT
TRBV7-3	NA	TRBD2	TRBJ2-5	CASSFAASGPMAQYF	TGTGCCAGCAGCTTCGCCGCTAGCGGCCCCATGGCCCAGTACTTC
TRBV29-1	NA	TRBD1	TRBJ2-1	CSVEDTGTGYNEQFF	TGCAGCGTTGAAGATACCGGGACAGGATACAATGAGCAGTTCTTC
TRBV7-6	few	TRBD1	TRBJ1-2	CASSPGTAMSYGYTF	TGTGCCAGCAGCCCCGGGACAGCCATGAGCTATGGCTACACCTTC